This T cell receptor (beta chain) emerged from a study of radiotherapy plus CTLA-4 blockade in lung cancer. Profiling relied on immunoSEQ multiplex PCR, and the TCRdb table lists in-frame clones only, not all of them. The sample consists of approximately 73,000 clones, more than 75% of them appearing once. The CDR3 is 17 amino acids. J lost 4 bases, V lost 8 bases, and 14 bases had no gene match. The germline gives CDR1 MDHEN, CDR2 SYDVKM. The receptor comes from a human donor with non-small cell lung cancer that progressed on radiotherapy plus ipilimumab. Here the sequenced sample was peripheral blood, taken from a patient treated with radiotherapy plus ipilimumab. This rearrangement joins TRBV28 to TRBJ2-1; 10 bases agree with TRBD2. CDR3 in amino acids: CASVGLAGESGYNEQFF. The CDR3 region has the DNA TGTGCCAGCGTCGGGCTAGCGGGAGAGTCAGGGTACAATGAGCAGTTCTTC.